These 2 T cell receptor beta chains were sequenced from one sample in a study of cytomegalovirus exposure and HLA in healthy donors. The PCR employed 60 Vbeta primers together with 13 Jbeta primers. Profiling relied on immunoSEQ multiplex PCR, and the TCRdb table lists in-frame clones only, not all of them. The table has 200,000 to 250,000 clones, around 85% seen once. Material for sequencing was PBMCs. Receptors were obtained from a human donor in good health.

The CDR3 DNA follows: TGTGCCATCAGTCACGACCAGACTGCTCAGCCCCAGCATTTT. Translated, it gives CAISHDQTAQPQHF. The J gene is TRBJ1-5, the V gene TRBV10-3, with D unclear. This CDR3 comprises 14 residues. The ends were cut back, 5 bases at V and 6 bases at J, with 14 bases in the middle. Germline loops: CDR1 ENHRY, CDR2 SYGVKD.

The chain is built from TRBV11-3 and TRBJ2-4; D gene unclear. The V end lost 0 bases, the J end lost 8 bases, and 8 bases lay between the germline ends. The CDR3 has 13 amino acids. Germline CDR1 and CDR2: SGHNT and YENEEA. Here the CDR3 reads CASSLDGEDIQYF. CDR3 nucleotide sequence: TGTGCCAGCAGCTTAGATGGAGAAGACATTCAGTACTTC.